This section outlines one T cell receptor (beta chain) sequence together with its context. Its specific antigen is unknown. No clone much larger than this one lies a single base away; base qualities are absent. This record belongs to a study of OX40 agonist ivuxolimab in advanced cancers. General notes on the study: The costimulatory receptor OX40 (CD134) was targeted by ivuxolimab, a fully human IgG2 agonistic monoclonal antibody. Among the approximately 50 dose-escalation patients, 19 had hepatocellular carcinoma, roughly 15 melanoma, 9 renal cell carcinoma and 9 head and neck cancer. The point of sequencing TCRbeta in the periphery was to test whether ivuxolimab changed TCR sequence diversity and drove clonal T-cell expansion. Intravenous ivuxolimab was administered to patients every 2 weeks at six dose levels: 0.01, 0.1, 0.3, 1.5, 3 and 10 mg/kg. The dose-escalation cohort was around 84% male with a mean age of around 64 years, ranging from 23 to 79. Three dose-escalation patients achieved partial responses, one with hepatocellular carcinoma and two with cutaneous melanoma. The paper describes the monotherapy dose-escalation part (N of about 47 patients) of the phase I trial of ivuxolimab. Patients were allowed to have had prior anti-PD-1, anti-PD-L1 or anti-CTLA-4 therapy, and 40% to 45% of the dose-escalation patients had previously received checkpoint inhibitors.

Genomic DNA was extracted from sorted cells for sequencing of the TCRbeta CDR3 region. TCRbeta CDR3 regions were sequenced using the immunoSEQ Assay. In TCRdb, the immuneACCESS table is reduced to in-frame sequences with V and J assigned. These tables do not hold every clone; where another copy was compared, an unresolved V gene accounts for under half, and the others remain unexplained. In this sample the table shows 77,000 or so clones, around 86% of which occur a single time. The biggest ten clones account for about 0.52% of the sample. Patients with a history of autoimmune disease or receiving systemic immunosuppression were excluded from the trial. Peripheral blood for TCR sequencing was collected from all dose cohorts at baseline, on cycle 4 day 1, and on cycle 7 day 1. The samples were taken from a phase I, first-in-human, multicenter, open-label dose-escalation trial of ivuxolimab. The trial enrolled adults with locally advanced or metastatic head and neck squamous cell, hepatocellular, melanoma or renal cell carcinoma. Before TCR sequencing, CD4+ T cells and CD8+ T cells from peripheral blood were sorted into separate populations.

Beyond this particular receptor, the publication reports: In the 0.1-3.0 mg/kg groups, partial responders had among the lowest normalized peripheral clonal expansion, particularly in CD8+ T cells. Low levels of normalized T-cell clonal expansion were also seen in some patients who did not respond. At doses of 0.1 to 3.0 mg/kg, clonal expansion of both CD4+ and CD8+ T cells in blood was seen between baseline and week 6. The antigen specificity of the peripheral T cells that underwent clonal expansion was not determined. After ivuxolimab, more expanded clones were found on average in CD8+ T cells than in CD4+ T cells.

CDR1 and CDR2, per the germline V gene, are SGHDT and YYEEEE. The germline V end is reduced by 4 bases and the J end by 7 bases; junction bases left unmatched: 4. The CDR3 runs 12 amino acids, cysteine and phenylalanine included. Only the CDR3 DNA is retained, 36 bases long and in frame from the first base. The specimen comprised CD4+ or CD8+ T cells sorted from blood, sampled in a trial of the OX40 agonist ivuxolimab. The receptor chain draws on TRBV5-6 and TRBJ1-2; a stretch of 7 junction bases matches TRBD1. This TCR was recovered from an adult with an advanced solid tumor such as melanoma, head and neck, liver or kidney cancer. CDR3 loop: CASSQGEGGYTF. The nucleotide sequence reads TGTGCCAGCAGCCAGGGGGAAGGTGGCTACACCTTC.